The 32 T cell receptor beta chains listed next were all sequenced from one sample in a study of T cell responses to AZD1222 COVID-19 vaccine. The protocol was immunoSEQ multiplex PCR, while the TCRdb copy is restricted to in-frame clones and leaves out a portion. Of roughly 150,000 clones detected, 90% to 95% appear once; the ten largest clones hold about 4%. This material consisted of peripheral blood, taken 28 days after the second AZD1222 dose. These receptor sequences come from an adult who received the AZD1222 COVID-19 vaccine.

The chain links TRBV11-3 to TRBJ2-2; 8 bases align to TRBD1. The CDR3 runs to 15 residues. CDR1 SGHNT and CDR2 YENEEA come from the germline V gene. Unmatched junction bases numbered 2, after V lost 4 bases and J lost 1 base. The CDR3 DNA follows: TGTGCCAGCAGCTCCGGACAGGGGAACACCGGGGAGCTGTTTTTT. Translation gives CASSSGQGNTGELFF.

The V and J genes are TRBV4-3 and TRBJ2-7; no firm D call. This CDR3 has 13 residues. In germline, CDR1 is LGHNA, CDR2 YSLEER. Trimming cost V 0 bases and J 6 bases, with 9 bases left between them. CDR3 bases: TGCGCCAGCAGCCAAGAGCTGTTTACCGAGCAGTACTTC. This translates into CASSQELFTEQYF.

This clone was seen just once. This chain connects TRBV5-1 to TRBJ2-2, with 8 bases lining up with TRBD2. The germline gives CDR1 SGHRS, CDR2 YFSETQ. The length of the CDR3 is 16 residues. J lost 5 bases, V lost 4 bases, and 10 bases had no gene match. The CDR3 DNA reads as TGCGCCAGCAGCCCCCTCGGGGGGGGCGGTACCGGGGAGCTGTTTTTT. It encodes CASSPLGGGGTGELFF.

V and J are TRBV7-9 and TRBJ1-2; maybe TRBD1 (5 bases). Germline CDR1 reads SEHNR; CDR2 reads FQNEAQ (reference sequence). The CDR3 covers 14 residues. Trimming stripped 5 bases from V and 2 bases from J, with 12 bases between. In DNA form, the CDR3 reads TGTGCCAGCAGCCTCTCCAGGGCAAACTATGGCTACACCTTC. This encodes CASSLSRANYGYTF.

Written as DNA, the CDR3 is TGTGCCAGCAGCTTAATAGGGGGGTCCCTATACAATGAGCAGTTCTTC. It codes for CASSLIGGSLYNEQFF. The chain couples TRBV7-9 to TRBJ2-1; the D gene could be TRBD1 or TRBD2 (6 bases each). The V and J ends lost 2 bases and 4 bases respectively, with 15 bases between them. The CDR3 runs to 16 residues. CDR1 and CDR2 from the germline V gene are SEHNR and FQNEAQ (reference sequence).

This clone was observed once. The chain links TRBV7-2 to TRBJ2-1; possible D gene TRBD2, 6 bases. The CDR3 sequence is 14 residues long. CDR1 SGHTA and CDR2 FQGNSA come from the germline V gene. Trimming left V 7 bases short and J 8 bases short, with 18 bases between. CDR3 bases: TGTGCCAGCAAAAAAGGCGGGAATATAGATGAGCAGTTCTTC. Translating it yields CASKKGGNIDEQFF.

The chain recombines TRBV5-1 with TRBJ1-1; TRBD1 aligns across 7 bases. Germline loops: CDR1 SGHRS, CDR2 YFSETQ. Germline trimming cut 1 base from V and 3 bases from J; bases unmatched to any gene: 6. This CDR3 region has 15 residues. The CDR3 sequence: CASSLRQGKDTEAFF. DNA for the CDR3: TGCGCCAGCAGCTTGCGACAGGGTAAGGACACTGAAGCTTTCTTT.

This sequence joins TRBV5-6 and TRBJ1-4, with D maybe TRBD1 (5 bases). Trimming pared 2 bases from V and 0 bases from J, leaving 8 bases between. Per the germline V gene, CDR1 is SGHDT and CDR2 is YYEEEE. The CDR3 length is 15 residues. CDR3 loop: CASSFTTATNEKLFF. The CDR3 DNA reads TGTGCCAGCAGCTTTACGACAGCAACTAATGAAAAACTGTTTTTT.

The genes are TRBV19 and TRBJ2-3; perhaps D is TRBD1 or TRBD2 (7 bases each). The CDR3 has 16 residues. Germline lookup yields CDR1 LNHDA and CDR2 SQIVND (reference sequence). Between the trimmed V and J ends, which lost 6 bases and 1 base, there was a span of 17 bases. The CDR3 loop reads CASSARGGGGTDTQYF. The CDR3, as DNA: TGTGCCAGTAGCGCCAGGGGGGGCGGCGGCACAGATACGCAGTATTTT.

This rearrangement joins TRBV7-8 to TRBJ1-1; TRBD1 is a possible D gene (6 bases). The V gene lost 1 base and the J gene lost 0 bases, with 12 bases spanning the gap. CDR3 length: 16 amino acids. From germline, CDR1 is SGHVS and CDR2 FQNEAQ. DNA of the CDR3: TGTGCCAGCAGCTTAGAAGGCCAGGGGTTGAACACTGAAGCTTTCTTT. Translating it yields CASSLEGQGLNTEAFF.

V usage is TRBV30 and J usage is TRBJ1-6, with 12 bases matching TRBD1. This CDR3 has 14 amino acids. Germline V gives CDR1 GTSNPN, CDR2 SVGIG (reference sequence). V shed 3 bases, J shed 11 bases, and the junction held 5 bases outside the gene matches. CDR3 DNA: TGTGCCTGGAGGGGGGACAGGGGGCATCCACCCCTCCACTTT. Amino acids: CAWRGDRGHPPLHF.

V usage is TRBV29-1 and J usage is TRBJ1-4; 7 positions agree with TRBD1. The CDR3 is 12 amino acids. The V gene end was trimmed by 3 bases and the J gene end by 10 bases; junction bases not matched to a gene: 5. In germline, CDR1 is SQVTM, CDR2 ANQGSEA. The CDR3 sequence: CSVEIGGGKLFF. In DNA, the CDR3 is TGCAGCGTTGAGATAGGGGGCGGAAAACTGTTTTTT.

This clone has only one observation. This CDR3 reads CASSPGTSGVETQYF. The CDR3 DNA sequence: TGCGCCAGCAGCCCTGGGACTAGCGGGGTTGAGACCCAGTACTTC. This chain links TRBV4-1 with TRBJ2-5, with TRBD2 matching over 13 bases. Germline-derived CDR1 and CDR2 are MGHRA and YSYEKL. The CDR3 contains 15 residues. V lost 4 bases to trimming and J lost 5 bases; unmatched junction nucleotides: 4.

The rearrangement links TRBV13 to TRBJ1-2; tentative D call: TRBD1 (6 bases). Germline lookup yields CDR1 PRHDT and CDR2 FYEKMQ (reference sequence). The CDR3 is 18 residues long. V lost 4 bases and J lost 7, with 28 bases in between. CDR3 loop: CASSSKGGGLFGVSGYTF. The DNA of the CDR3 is TGTGCCAGCAGCTCCAAGGGCGGGGGCCTCTTCGGTGTCTCTGGCTACACCTTC.

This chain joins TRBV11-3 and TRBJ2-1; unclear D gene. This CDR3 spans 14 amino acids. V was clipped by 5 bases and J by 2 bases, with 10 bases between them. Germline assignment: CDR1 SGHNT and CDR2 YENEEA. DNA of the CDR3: TGTGCCAGCAGCAATTGGCCCGCCTACAATGAGCAGTTCTTC. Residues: CASSNWPAYNEQFF.

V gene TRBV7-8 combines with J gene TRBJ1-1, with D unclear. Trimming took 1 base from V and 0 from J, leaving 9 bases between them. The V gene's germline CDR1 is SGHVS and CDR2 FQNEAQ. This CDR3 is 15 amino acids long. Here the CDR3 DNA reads TGTGCCAGCAGCTTAGTAGGGTCAGTGAACACTGAAGCTTTCTTT. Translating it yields CASSLVGSVNTEAFF.

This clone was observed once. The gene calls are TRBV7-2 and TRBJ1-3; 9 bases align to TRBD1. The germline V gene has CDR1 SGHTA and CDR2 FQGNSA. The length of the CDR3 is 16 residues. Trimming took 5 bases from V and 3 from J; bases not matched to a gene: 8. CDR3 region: CASSRRTGEGGNTIYF. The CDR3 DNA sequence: TGTGCCAGCAGCCGCAGGACAGGGGAGGGTGGAAACACCATATATTTT. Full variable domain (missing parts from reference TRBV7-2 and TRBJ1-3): GAGVSQSPSNKVTEKGKDVELRCDPISGHTALYWYRQSLGQGLEFLIYFQGNSAPDKSGLPSDRFSAERTGGSVSTLTIQRTQQEDSAVYLCASSRRTGEGGNTIYFGEGSWLTVV.

CDR3 coding DNA: TGTGCCAGCAGTCAGACAGGTGCGAACAATCAGCCCCAGCATTTT. Residues: CASSQTGANNQPQHF. The J gene is TRBJ1-5, the V gene TRBV2, with D perhaps TRBD1 (6 bases). Germline CDR1 SNHLY, CDR2 FYNNEI. V dropped 5 bases and J dropped 3 bases, with 14 bases sitting between them. CDR3 length equals 15 residues. The full variable domain, in which reference TRBV2 and TRBJ1-5 provide the parts outside the CDR3, is EPEVTQTPSHQVTQMGQEVILRCVPISNHLYFYWYRQILGQKVEFLVSFYNNEISEKSEIFDDQFSVERPDGSNFTLKIRSTKLEDSAMYFCASSQTGANNQPQHFGDGTRLSIL.

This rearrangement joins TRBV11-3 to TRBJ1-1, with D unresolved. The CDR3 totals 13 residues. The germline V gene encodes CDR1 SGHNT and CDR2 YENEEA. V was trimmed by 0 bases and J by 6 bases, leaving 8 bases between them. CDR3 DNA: TGTGCCAGCAGCTTAGATCTTGGGGCTGAAGCTTTCTTT. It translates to CASSLDLGAEAFF.

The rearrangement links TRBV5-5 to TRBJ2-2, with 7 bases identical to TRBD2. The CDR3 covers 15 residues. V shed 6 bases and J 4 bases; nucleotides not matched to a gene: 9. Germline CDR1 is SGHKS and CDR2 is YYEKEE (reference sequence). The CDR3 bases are TGTGCCAGCATGGGAGGGGCCCTGAGCACCGGGGAGCTGTTTTTT. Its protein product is CASMGGALSTGELFF.

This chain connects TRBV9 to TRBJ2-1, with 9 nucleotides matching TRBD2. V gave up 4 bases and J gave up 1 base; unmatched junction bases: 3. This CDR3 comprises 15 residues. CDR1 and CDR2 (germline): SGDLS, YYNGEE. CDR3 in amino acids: CASSRLAESYNEQFF. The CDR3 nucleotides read TGTGCCAGCAGCCGACTAGCGGAGTCCTACAATGAGCAGTTCTTC. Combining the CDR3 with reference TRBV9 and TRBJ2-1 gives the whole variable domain DSGVTQTPKHLITATGQRVTLRCSPRSGDLSVYWYQQSLDQGLQFLIQYYNGEERAKGNILERFSAQQFPDLHSELNLSSLELGDSALYFCASSRLAESYNEQFFGPGTRLTVL.

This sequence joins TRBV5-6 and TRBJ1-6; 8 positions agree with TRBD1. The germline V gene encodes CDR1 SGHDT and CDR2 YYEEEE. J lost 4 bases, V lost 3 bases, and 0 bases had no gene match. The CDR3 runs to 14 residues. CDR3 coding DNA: TGTGCCAGCAGCTGGGACAGGTATAATTCACCCCTCCACTTT. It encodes CASSWDRYNSPLHF.

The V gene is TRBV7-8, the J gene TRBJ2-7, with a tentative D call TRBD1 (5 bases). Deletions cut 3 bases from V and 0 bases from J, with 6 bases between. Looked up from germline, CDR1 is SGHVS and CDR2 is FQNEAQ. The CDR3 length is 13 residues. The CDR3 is CASSLGPSYEQYF. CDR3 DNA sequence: TGTGCCAGCAGCTTGGGGCCCTCCTACGAGCAGTACTTC.

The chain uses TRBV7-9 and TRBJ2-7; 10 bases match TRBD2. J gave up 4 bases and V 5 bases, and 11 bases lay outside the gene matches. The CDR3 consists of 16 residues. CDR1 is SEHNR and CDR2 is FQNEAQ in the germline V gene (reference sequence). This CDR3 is CASSRALAGVSYEQYF. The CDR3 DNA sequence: TGTGCCAGCAGCCGAGCCCTAGCGGGAGTGAGTTACGAGCAGTACTTC. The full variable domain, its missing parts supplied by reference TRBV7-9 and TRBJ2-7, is DTGVSQNPRHKITKRGQNVTFRCDPISEHNRLYWYRQTLGQGPEFLTYFQNEAQLEKSRLLSDRFSAERPKGSFSTLEIQRTEQGDSAMYLCASSRALAGVSYEQYFGPGTRLTVT.

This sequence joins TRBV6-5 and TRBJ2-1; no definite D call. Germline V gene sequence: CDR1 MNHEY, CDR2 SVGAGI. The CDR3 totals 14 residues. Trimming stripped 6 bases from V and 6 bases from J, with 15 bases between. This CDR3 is CASSRTPSSNEQFF. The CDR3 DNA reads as TGTGCCAGCAGCCGAACACCCAGTAGCAATGAGCAGTTCTTC.

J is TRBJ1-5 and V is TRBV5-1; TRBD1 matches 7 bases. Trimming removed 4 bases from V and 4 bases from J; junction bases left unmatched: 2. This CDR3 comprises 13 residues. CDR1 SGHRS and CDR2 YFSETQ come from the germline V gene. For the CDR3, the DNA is TGCGCCAGCAGCACGACAGGGAATCAGCCCCAGCATTTT. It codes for CASSTTGNQPQHF.

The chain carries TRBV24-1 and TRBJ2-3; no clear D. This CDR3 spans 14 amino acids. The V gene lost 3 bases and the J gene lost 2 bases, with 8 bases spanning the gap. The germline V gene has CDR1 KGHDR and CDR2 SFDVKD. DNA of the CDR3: TGTGCCACCAGTGATAGGACGGACACAGATACGCAGTATTTT. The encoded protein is CATSDRTDTDTQYF.

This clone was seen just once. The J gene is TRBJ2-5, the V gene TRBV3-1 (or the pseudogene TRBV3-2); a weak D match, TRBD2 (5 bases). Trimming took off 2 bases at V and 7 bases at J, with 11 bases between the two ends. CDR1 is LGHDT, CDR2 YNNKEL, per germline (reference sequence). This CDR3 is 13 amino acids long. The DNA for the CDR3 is TGTGCCAGCAGCCAAACTAGGGAAGGGACCCAGTACTTC. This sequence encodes CASSQTREGTQYF.

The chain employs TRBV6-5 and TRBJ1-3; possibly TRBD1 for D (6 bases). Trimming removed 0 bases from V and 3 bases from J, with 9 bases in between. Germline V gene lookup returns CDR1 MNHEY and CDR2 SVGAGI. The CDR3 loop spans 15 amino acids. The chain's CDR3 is CASSYSGASGNTIYF. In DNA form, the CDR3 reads TGTGCCAGCAGTTACTCGGGGGCGAGTGGAAACACCATATATTTT.

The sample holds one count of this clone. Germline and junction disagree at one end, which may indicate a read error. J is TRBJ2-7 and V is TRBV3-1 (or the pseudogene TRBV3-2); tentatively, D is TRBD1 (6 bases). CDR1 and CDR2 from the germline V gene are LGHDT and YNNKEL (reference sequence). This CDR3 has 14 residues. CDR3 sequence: CASSQGLATGSFGF. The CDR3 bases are TGTGCCAGCAGCCAAGGGTTAGCTACAGGGAGTTTCGGCTTC.

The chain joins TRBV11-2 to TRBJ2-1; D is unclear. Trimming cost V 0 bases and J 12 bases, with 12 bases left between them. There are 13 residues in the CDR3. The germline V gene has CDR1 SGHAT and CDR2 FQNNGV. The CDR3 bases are TGTGCCAGCAGCTTAGATCCGGGTTGGATGCAGTTCTTC. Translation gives CASSLDPGWMQFF.

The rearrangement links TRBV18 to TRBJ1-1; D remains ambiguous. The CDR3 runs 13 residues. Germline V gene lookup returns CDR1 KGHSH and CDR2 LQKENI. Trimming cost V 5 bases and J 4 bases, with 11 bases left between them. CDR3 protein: CASSAEEITEAFF. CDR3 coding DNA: TGTGCCAGCTCAGCGGAGGAGATCACTGAAGCTTTCTTT.